These 26 T cell receptor beta chains were all obtained from the same sample, sequenced in a study of blood T cell repertoires in COVID-19. Assay used: immunoSEQ multiplex PCR; TCRdb lists only in-frame clones, some missing. The sample shows over 200,000 clones, around nine tenths of them seen only once. Specimen: peripheral blood. These receptor sequences come from a woman between 18 and 30 years old who had recovered from COVID-19.

The chain links TRBV27 to TRBJ2-4; 11 positions agree with TRBD2. Trimming at V came to 2 bases and at J to 8 bases, leaving 8 bases not matched to a gene. Germline CDR1 and CDR2: MNHEY and SMNVEV (reference sequence). The CDR3 covers 16 residues. This chain's CDR3 is CASSLSGLAGGDIQYF. The DNA for the CDR3 is TGTGCCAGCAGTTTAAGTGGACTAGCGGGCGGGGACATTCAGTACTTC.

The chain combines TRBV28 with TRBJ2-1; D is perhaps TRBD2 (5 bases). Germline V CDR1 and CDR2: MDHEN, SYDVKM. The CDR3 has 16 residues. V gave up 5 bases and J gave up 4 bases, with 18 bases separating them. CDR3 protein: CASSPPDHTGYNEQFF. CDR3 in DNA: TGTGCCAGCAGTCCCCCGGACCACACGGGATACAATGAGCAGTTCTTC.

The chain's CDR3 is CASSVGQGEKLFF. The CDR3 DNA reads as TGTGCCAGCAGTGTTGGACAGGGCGAAAAACTGTTTTTT. The chain combines TRBV28 with TRBJ1-4; 8 nucleotides align to TRBD1. The CDR3 spans 13 residues. V dropped 5 bases and J dropped 8; count of bases not matched to a gene: 4. The germline V gene has CDR1 MDHEN and CDR2 SYDVKM.

The chain has TRBV15 and TRBJ2-5; a possible D gene is TRBD1 (6 bases). Between the trimmed V and J ends, which lost 2 bases and 2 bases, there was a span of 15 bases. The germline V gene encodes CDR1 LNHNV and CDR2 YYDKDF (reference sequence). The CDR3 is 16 amino acids. Here the CDR3 DNA reads TGTGCCACCAGCAGATCATACGGACAGATACAAGAGACCCAGTACTTC. It is translated as CATSRSYGQIQETQYF. The full variable domain, completed using reference TRBV15 and TRBJ2-5, is DAMVIQNPRYQVTQFGKPVTLSCSQTLNHNVMYWYQQKSSQAPKLLFHYYDKDFNNEADTPDNFQSRRPNTSFCFLDIRSPGLGDTAMYLCATSRSYGQIQETQYFGPGTRLLVL.

J is TRBJ2-3 and V is TRBV5-6, with 9 bases aligning to TRBD2. Germline V gene lookup returns CDR1 SGHDT and CDR2 YYEEEE. The CDR3 extends over 15 amino acids. V gave up 7 bases and J gave up 1 base; unmatched junction bases: 7. The CDR3 DNA follows: TGTGCCAGCGGGCGGGTAGCGGGAGGCACAGATACGCAGTATTTT. It is translated as CASGRVAGGTDTQYF. Based on the CDR3 plus reference TRBV5-6 and TRBJ2-3, the full variable domain is DAGVTQSPTHLIKTRGQQVTLRCSPKSGHDTVSWYQQALGQGPQFIFQYYEEEERQRGNFPDRFSGHQFPNYSSELNVNALLLGDSALYLCASGRVAGGTDTQYFGPGTRLTVL.

The CDR3 reads CASSLHVPDYLSGANVLTF. The CDR3 coding sequence is TGTGCCAGCAGCTTGCATGTGCCAGACTACCTATCTGGGGCCAACGTCCTGACTTTC. The chain is built from TRBV5-5 and TRBJ2-6, with a possible D match to TRBD2 (5 bases). Deletions cut 1 base from V and 1 base from J, with 18 bases between. Germline CDR1 and CDR2: SGHKS and YYEKEE (reference sequence). This CDR3 has 19 residues.

The gene calls are TRBV6-2 or TRBV6-3 and TRBJ1-1; 11 positions match TRBD1. The CDR3 has 18 residues. CDR1 is MNHEY, CDR2 SVGEGT, per germline. V lost 5 bases and J lost 0; bases outside the gene matches: 11. The CDR3 sequence is CASSAPWDRGSMNTEAFF. The CDR3 bases are TGTGCCAGCAGTGCTCCTTGGGACAGGGGGAGCATGAACACTGAAGCTTTCTTT.

The rearrangement joins TRBV6-5 to TRBJ1-4, with 9 bases aligning to TRBD1. Looked up from germline, CDR1 is MNHEY and CDR2 is SVGAGI. V gave up 5 bases and J gave up 3 bases; unmatched junction bases: 1. This CDR3 is built from 14 residues. CDR3 DNA sequence: TGTGCCAGCAGTAGGGACAGGGCTAATGAAAAACTGTTTTTT. It translates to CASSRDRANEKLFF.

The chain uses TRBV30 and TRBJ1-3, with D tentatively TRBD1 (6 bases). CDR3 length: 14 amino acids. Germline values: CDR1 GTSNPN, CDR2 SVGIG (reference sequence). Trimming took off 3 bases at V and 0 bases at J, with 9 bases between the two ends. The chain's CDR3 is CAWRMTGSGNTIYF. The CDR3 nucleotides are TGTGCCTGGAGGATGACAGGCTCTGGAAACACCATATATTTT.

The CDR3 spells CASSPPGLAGDTYEQYF. The CDR3 nucleotides read TGTGCCAGCAGCCCTCCGGGACTAGCGGGAGACACCTACGAGCAGTACTTC. The chain has TRBV6-2 or TRBV6-3 and TRBJ2-7; TRBD2 matches at 14 bases. V shed 6 bases and J 2 bases; nucleotides not matched to a gene: 9. The germline V gene encodes CDR1 MNHEY and CDR2 SVGEGT. This CDR3 comprises 17 residues.

The CDR3 loop is CASSQAGQGWAGELFF. The CDR3 nucleotides are TGTGCCAGCAGCCAAGCCGGACAGGGGTGGGCCGGGGAGCTGTTTTTT. The rearrangement uses TRBV4-2 and TRBJ2-2; 9 bases agree with TRBD1. Losses at the gene ends were 1 base for V and 6 bases for J; bases not matched to a gene: 6. Germline lookup yields CDR1 LGHNA and CDR2 YNFKEQ. The CDR3 has 16 amino acids.

CDR3 DNA: TGTGCCACCAGTGATTTGAGGCGGCGGGAGCTTCACAATGAGCAGTTCTTC. Protein: CATSDLRRRELHNEQFF. The chain joins TRBV24-1 to TRBJ2-1, with 7 bases fitting TRBD2. The CDR3 runs 17 residues. Per germline, CDR1 KGHDR and CDR2 SFDVKD. Germline trimming cut 0 bases from V and 5 bases from J; bases unmatched to any gene: 9.

V gene TRBV3-1 (or the pseudogene TRBV3-2) combines with J gene TRBJ1-1, with a tentative D call TRBD1 (6 bases). Germline lookup yields CDR1 LGHDT and CDR2 YNNKEL (reference sequence). The CDR3 spans 13 residues. Trimming cost V 2 bases and J 7 bases, with 11 bases left between them. CDR3 amino acids: CASSQRTEIEAFF. Written as DNA, the CDR3 is TGTGCCAGCAGCCAACGGACAGAGATTGAAGCTTTCTTT.

The chain employs TRBV29-1 and TRBJ1-2; 8 bases align to TRBD1. J lost 5 bases, V lost 0 bases, and 2 bases had no gene match. This CDR3 spans 13 amino acids. Per germline, CDR1 SQVTM and CDR2 ANQGSEA. The CDR3 protein is CSVEERTGYGYTF. CDR3 coding DNA: TGCAGCGTTGAAGAAAGGACAGGGTATGGCTACACCTTC.

The J gene is TRBJ2-5, the V gene TRBV5-4, with 10 nucleotides matching TRBD1. Germline values: CDR1 SGHNT, CDR2 YYREEE (reference sequence). The CDR3 extends over 16 amino acids. V shed 5 bases, J shed 1 base, and the junction held 8 bases outside the gene matches. This CDR3 is CASSTRTGGGQETQYF. CDR3 bases: TGTGCCAGCAGTACCAGGACAGGGGGGGGCCAAGAGACCCAGTACTTC.

The rearrangement links TRBV30 to TRBJ2-7, with 9 bases aligning to TRBD1. The CDR3 consists of 17 residues. V was clipped by 1 base and J by 1 base; unmatched bases: 11. Germline lookup yields CDR1 GTSNPN and CDR2 SVGIG (reference sequence). Here the CDR3 reads CAWSGDRADDYSYEQYF. The CDR3 DNA sequence: TGTGCCTGGAGTGGGGACAGGGCCGATGACTATTCCTACGAGCAGTACTTC.

J is TRBJ1-1 and V is TRBV7-9; 8 bases map to TRBD1. With 4 bases clipped from V and 1 base from J, the junction kept 5 bases outside the gene matches. CDR1 SEHNR and CDR2 FQNEAQ come from the germline V gene (reference sequence). This CDR3 comprises 15 residues. DNA for the CDR3: TGTGCCAGCAGCTCCAAGGACAGGGAGAACACTGAAGCTTTCTTT. Translated, it gives CASSSKDRENTEAFF. Supplemented by reference TRBV7-9 and TRBJ1-1, the full variable domain reads DTGVSQNPRHKITKRGQNVTFRCDPISEHNRLYWYRQTLGQGPEFLTYFQNEAQLEKSRLLSDRFSAERPKGSFSTLEIQRTEQGDSAMYLCASSSKDRENTEAFFGQGTRLTVV.

The V call is TRBV15, the J call TRBJ1-3; D unclear. The CDR3 contains 12 residues. The V end lost 11 bases, the J end lost 2 bases, and 10 bases lay between the germline ends. Germline CDR1 and CDR2: LNHNV and YYDKDF (reference sequence). The CDR3 DNA reads TGTGCCGTTGGCATTCCTGGAAACACCATATATTTT. Translating it yields CAVGIPGNTIYF.

This clone has only one observation. The rearrangement uses TRBV27 and TRBJ2-1; 10 positions agree with TRBD2. CDR3 length: 14 amino acids. Germline loops: CDR1 MNHEY, CDR2 SMNVEV (reference sequence). After removal of 9 bases from V and 4 bases from J, the junction contained 6 bases not matched to a gene. This CDR3 reads CASTGTSDYNEQFF. The CDR3, as DNA: TGTGCCAGTACCGGGACTAGCGATTACAATGAGCAGTTCTTC.

J is TRBJ2-6 and V is TRBV2, with D possibly matching TRBD1 (6 bases). Germline V lookup: CDR1 SNHLY, CDR2 FYNNEI. CDR3 length: 14 residues. V was shortened by 10 bases and J by 3 bases, with 13 bases between the two germline ends. CDR3 coding DNA: TGTGCCAACGAACAGGGTTTTGGGGCCAACGTCCTGACTTTC. As protein: CANEQGFGANVLTF. Filled out from reference TRBV2 and TRBJ2-6, the complete variable domain reads EPEVTQTPSHQVTQMGQEVILRCVPISNHLYFYWYRQILGQKVEFLVSFYNNEISEKSEIFDDQFSVERPDGSNFTLKIRSTKLEDSAMYFCANEQGFGANVLTFGAGSRLTVL.

This clone appeared a single time. The chain has TRBV6-5 and TRBJ2-7; the match to TRBD2 covers 9 bases. Germline CDR1 is MNHEY and CDR2 is SVGAGI. CDR3 size: 14 residues. Trimming removed 8 bases from V and 3 bases from J; junction bases left unmatched: 8. The CDR3 reads CASAASGAIYEQYF. The DNA for the CDR3 is TGTGCCAGCGCGGCTAGCGGGGCGATCTACGAGCAGTACTTC.

CDR3 in amino acids: CAISNFRGVTEAFF. For the CDR3, the DNA is TGTGCCATCAGCAATTTCAGGGGTGTCACTGAAGCTTTCTTT. The chain links TRBV10-3 to TRBJ1-1; maybe TRBD1 (6 bases). The germline gives CDR1 ENHRY, CDR2 SYGVKD. The CDR3 has 14 residues. V was shortened by 6 bases and J by 4 bases, with 15 bases between the two germline ends.

The chain employs TRBV5-1 and TRBJ2-5, with 9 bases that match TRBD2. The germline CDR1 and CDR2 sequences are SGHRS and YFSETQ. The CDR3 consists of 18 residues. V was clipped by 5 bases and J by 4 bases; unmatched bases: 18. The CDR3 region is CASRRGPASGTHRETQYF. The CDR3 coding sequence is TGCGCCAGCAGACGGGGTCCGGCTAGCGGGACTCACAGAGAGACCCAGTACTTC.

This clone was picked up one time. The gene calls are TRBV27 and TRBJ2-3; possibly TRBD2 for D (7 bases). From germline, CDR1 is MNHEY and CDR2 SMNVEV (reference sequence). The V and J ends lost 8 bases and 0 bases respectively, with 12 bases between them. The CDR3 spans 14 residues. DNA for the CDR3: TGTGCCAGCTCGGGAGGACAGAGCACAGATACGCAGTATTTT. Translation: CASSGGQSTDTQYF.

This rearrangement joins TRBV30 to TRBJ2-7, with D maybe TRBD2 (6 bases). Germline values: CDR1 GTSNPN, CDR2 SVGIG (reference sequence). This CDR3 region has 16 residues. V was cut by 7 bases and J by 0 bases, with 22 bases left in between. The CDR3 bases are TGTGCCTCCCACTTTGGTGGGAGGTTCTCCTCCTACGAGCAGTACTTC. This sequence encodes CASHFGGRFSSYEQYF. Based on the CDR3 plus reference TRBV30 and TRBJ2-7, the full variable domain is SQTIHQWPATLVQPVGSPLSLECTVEGTSNPNLYWYRQAAGRGLQLLFYSVGIGQISSEVPQNLSASRPQDRQFILSSKKLLLSDSGFYLCASHFGGRFSSYEQYFGPGTRLTVT.

The chain carries TRBV5-1 and TRBJ1-2; 9 nucleotides agree with TRBD1. The CDR3 runs 16 residues. Germline values: CDR1 SGHRS, CDR2 YFSETQ. J was trimmed by 6 bases and V by 2 bases; bases with no gene match: 11. The CDR3 DNA sequence: TGCGCCAGCAGCTTAGCCCCCGGGACAGGGCCTGATGGCTACACCTTC. Its protein product is CASSLAPGTGPDGYTF. The full variable domain, rest sourced from reference TRBV5-1 and TRBJ1-2, is KAGVTQTPRYLIKTRGQQVTLSCSPISGHRSVSWYQQTPGQGLQFLFEYFSETQRNKGNFPGRFSGRQFSNSRSEMNVSTLELGDSALYLCASSLAPGTGPDGYTFGSGTRLTVV.